The 9 T cell receptor beta chains in this list originate from one sample, sequenced in a study of post-analysis software for immune sequencing data. Overall study findings and caveats: Roughly 5 TRBV segments (TRBV5-6, TRBV5-1 and TRBV20-1 among them) occurred more frequently in patients than in controls.

Included in the TCR beta cDNA libraries were unique molecular identifiers. TCRdb reprocessed the PCR reads via MiXCR and lists one record per CDR3 protein. This table has more than 500,000 distinct CDR3 sequences, around 31% appearing once. Their antigen targets remain unknown. Sequencing was carried out using blood. The receptors come from a girl aged 2-17 years with multiple sclerosis.

The chain couples TRBV20-1 to TRBJ1-5; 11 nucleotides line up with TRBD1. The CDR3 spans 16 residues. The germline gives CDR1 DFQATT, CDR2 SNEGSKA (reference sequence). V dropped 3 bases and J dropped 6; count of bases not matched to a gene: 10. The chain's CDR3 is CSARSGDRGWGQPQHF. Written as DNA, the CDR3 is TGCAGTGCTAGGTCCGGGGACAGGGGGTGGGGTCAGCCCCAGCATTTT.

This chain links TRBV4-2 with TRBJ1-5, with D unclear. The CDR3 consists of 18 residues. With 0 bases removed from V and 5 bases from J, the gap between germline ends came to 20 bases. Germline-derived CDR1 and CDR2 are LGHNA and YNFKEQ. CDR3 residues: CASSQDWLNFRNDQPQHF. CDR3 nucleotides: TGTGCCAGCAGCCAAGATTGGTTGAATTTTAGAAACGATCAGCCCCAGCATTTT.

The chain carries TRBV20-1 and TRBJ1-2; no reliable D call. The CDR3 loop spans 15 amino acids. The V gene's germline CDR1 is DFQATT and CDR2 SNEGSKA (reference sequence). V lost 3 bases and J 4 bases, leaving 18 bases between the germline ends. CDR3 in DNA: TGCAGTGCTAGCGGGTACCGGACGCCTCCCTATGGCTACACCTTC. This encodes CSASGYRTPPYGYTF.

The rearrangement joins TRBV4-1 to TRBJ1-1; D gene uncertain. Between the trimmed V and J ends, which lost 0 bases and 1 base, there was a span of 9 bases. Germline V CDR1 and CDR2: MGHRA, YSYEKL. The CDR3 contains 15 residues. The CDR3 protein is CASSQDRRANTEAFF. CDR3 nucleotide sequence: TGCGCCAGCAGCCAAGATAGAAGAGCGAACACTGAAGCTTTCTTT.

Regarding this clonotype: The junction and the germline gene differ at one end; a read error may be behind it. V and J are TRBV5-1 and TRBJ1-1; 10 nucleotides align to TRBD1. CDR3 length: 15 residues. Per the germline V gene, CDR1 is SGHRS and CDR2 is YFSETQ. The CDR3 spells CASSSGTGANIEAFF. In DNA form, the CDR3 reads TGCGCCAGCAGCTCCGGGACAGGGGCGAACATTGAAGCTTTCTTT.

This clonotype has more than one count but fewer than ten. The rearrangement uses TRBV4-1 and TRBJ1-2; D is possibly TRBD1 (5 bases). Germline-derived CDR1 and CDR2 are MGHRA and YSYEKL. This CDR3 has 14 amino acids. V lost 1 base and J 3 bases, leaving 9 bases between the germline ends. CDR3 bases: TGCGCCAGCAGCCAAGTGACAGATGACTATGGCTACACCTTC. Its protein is CASSQVTDDYGYTF.

This clonotype has at least ten counts. CDR3: CASNDGSYEQYF. The DNA of the CDR3 is TGTGCCAGCAACGATGGGAGCTACGAGCAGTACTTC. The gene calls are TRBV6-6 and TRBJ2-7; a weak D match, TRBD2 (5 bases). V lost 7 bases to trimming and J lost 3 bases, with 10 bases between them. CDR3 length: 12 residues. Germline V gene data show CDR1 as MNHNY and CDR2 as SVGAGI (reference sequence).

The V gene is TRBV12-3 or TRBV12-4, the J gene TRBJ2-7; 7 bases match TRBD1. This CDR3 region has 17 residues. The junction had 19 bases not matched to a gene; V was cut back by 5 bases and J by 6 bases. CDR3 in amino acids: CASSDGGQSSSHSEQYF. The DNA for the CDR3 is TGTGCCAGCAGTGATGGGGGACAGTCTTCGTCGCACAGCGAGCAGTACTTC.

In its sample, this clonotype was seen once. The chain carries TRBV5-5 and TRBJ1-1; 7 bases match TRBD1. CDR3 length: 17 residues. The germline gives CDR1 SGHKS, CDR2 YYEKEE (reference sequence). V was clipped by 0 bases and J by 3 bases; unmatched bases: 11. Here the CDR3 reads CASSLDRAGTAHTEAFF. DNA for the CDR3: TGTGCCAGCAGCTTGGATAGGGCTGGGACAGCACACACTGAAGCTTTCTTT. Full variable domain (missing parts from reference TRBV5-5 and TRBJ1-1): DAGVTQSPTHLIKTRGQQVTLRCSPISGHKSVSWYQQVLGQGPQFIFQYYEKEERGRGNFPDRFSARQFPNYSSELNVNALLLGDSALYLCASSLDRAGTAHTEAFFGQGTRLTVV.